This T cell receptor (beta chain) stems from a study of beta chain features in type 1 diabetes. Study-wide results and limits: Within each of all four CD4+ subsets, Type 1 diabetes patients had TCRB CDR3s that were moderately but significantly shorter.

This clone was counted between two and nine times. Its matching antigen is unknown. cDNA synthesis used the whole RNA isolate, giving expressed TCRB sequences. Sequenced by immunoSEQ multiplex PCR; TCRdb stores in-frame clones only, minus some. Of 300,000 to 450,000 clones listed, roughly 12% are singletons. Germline lookup yields CDR1 LGHNA and CDR2 YSLEER. CDR3 length: 13 residues. Trimming took 4 bases from V and 8 from J; bases not matched to a gene: 1. What was sequenced was naive CD4+ T cells from blood. This sequence was found in a young woman with type 1 diabetes. The chain uses TRBV4-3 and TRBJ1-6; 8 bases map to TRBD1. This chain's CDR3 is CASSPTGDSPLHF. CDR3 DNA: TGCGCCAGCAGCCCGACAGGGGATTCACCCCTCCACTTT.